Given below is one T cell receptor beta chain in context. This entry is derived from a study of technical replicates of blood from several donors. Data came from immunoSEQ multiplex PCR; TCRdb stores just in-frame clones and leaves some out. The table records fewer than 45,000 clones, 90% to 97% of them present only once. With 1 base removed from V and 2 bases from J, the gap between germline ends came to 3 bases. Germline values: CDR1 SEHNR, CDR2 FQNEAQ (reference sequence). The CDR3 extends over 12 amino acids. This receptor was obtained from a human donor in good health. Sequencing was done on a sample of T cells isolated from PBMCs. The V call is TRBV7-9, the J call TRBJ2-7, with D unclear. CDR3 nucleotides: TGTGCCAGCAGCTTAGTCGCCTACGAGCAGTACTTC. It encodes CASSLVAYEQYF.